The sequence of this TCR beta chain was determined in a study of shared clonotypes between healthy human individuals. Study-level points and caveats: Clonotypes which were not shared had lower generation probabilities than clonotypes that all four donors shared.

As for this clone: Its matching antigen is unknown.

Template for every sorted-subset replicate PCR totaled roughly 200 ng DNA, 30,000 to 35,000 T cell genomes. Method: immunoSEQ multiplex PCR; TCRdb's copy keeps in-frame clones and lacks some. The sample has around 2,000,000 clones, around 93% seen once; the top ten hold roughly 1.7%. CD45RO-negative, CCR7-selected cells formed the naive CD8 fraction, which excluded terminally differentiated effector memory CD45RA+ cells. The CDR3 extends over 13 amino acids. V was pared by 5 bases and J by 6 bases, with 7 bases of the junction left unmatched. Germline CDR1 reads MDHEN; CDR2 reads SYDVKM. This receptor was identified in a man aged 18 to 30 in good health. Some clones in this sample may be carry-over from other donors' samples. Sequencing was done on a sample of naive CD8+ T cells from PBMCs. The genes are TRBV28 and TRBJ2-7; the match to TRBD1 covers 7 bases. CDR3 residues: CASSPGTGAEQYF. The CDR3 region has the DNA TGTGCCAGCAGTCCAGGTACAGGGGCCGAGCAGTACTTC. Complete variable domain (other parts from reference TRBV28 and TRBJ2-7): DVKVTQSSRYLVKRTGEKVFLECVQDMDHENMFWYRQDPGLGLRLIYFSYDVKMKEKGDIPEGYSVSREKKERFSLILESASTNQTSMYLCASSPGTGAEQYFGPGTRLTVT.